This TCR beta chain was recorded in a study of beta chain features in type 1 diabetes. There are a few counts of this clone. CDR1 is SGHRS and CDR2 is YFSETQ in the germline V gene. V was pared by 0 bases and J by 11 bases, with 11 bases between. This CDR3 is 12 amino acids long. Since all of the isolated RNA was reverse transcribed, expressed TCRB transcripts were what got sequenced. This table comes from immunoSEQ multiplex PCR, and its TCRdb copy is limited to in-frame clones, with some not included. The table has roughly 610,000 clones, around a sixth seen once; the top ten hold 0.07% to 0.095%. The material sequenced was naive CD4+ T cells from blood. This TCR was sampled from a man aged 18 to 30 in good health. The chain is built from TRBV5-1 and TRBJ1-1, with D unresolved. CDR3 DNA: TGCGCCAGCAGCTTGGGTGTAGGGAATGCTTTCTTT. Translated: CASSLGVGNAFF.